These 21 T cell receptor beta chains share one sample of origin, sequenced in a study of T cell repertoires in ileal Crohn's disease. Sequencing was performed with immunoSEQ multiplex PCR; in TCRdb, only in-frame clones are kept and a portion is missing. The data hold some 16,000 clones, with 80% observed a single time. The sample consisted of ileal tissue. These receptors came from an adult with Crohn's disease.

The CDR3 protein is CASSINHLEGYGYTF. The CDR3 DNA is TGTGCCAGTAGTATCAATCACCTGGAGGGCTATGGCTACACCTTC. This sequence joins TRBV19 and TRBJ1-2; no clear D gene. This CDR3 has 15 residues. Germline V gene lookup returns CDR1 LNHDA and CDR2 SQIVND (reference sequence). V lost 3 bases to trimming and J lost 4 bases, with 15 bases between them.

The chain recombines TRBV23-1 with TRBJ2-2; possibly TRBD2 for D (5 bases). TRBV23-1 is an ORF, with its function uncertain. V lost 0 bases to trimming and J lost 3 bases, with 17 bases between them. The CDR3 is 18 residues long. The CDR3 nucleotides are TGCGCCAGCAGTCAATCGGCAGTGAGTACGCGGGACACCGGGGAGCTGTTTTTT. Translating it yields CASSQSAVSTRDTGELFF.

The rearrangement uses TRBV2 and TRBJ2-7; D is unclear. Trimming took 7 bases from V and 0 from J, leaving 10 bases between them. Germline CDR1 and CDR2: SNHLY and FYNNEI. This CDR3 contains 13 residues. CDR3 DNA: TGTGCCAGCACAGAGGCGGACTCCTACGAGCAGTACTTC. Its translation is CASTEADSYEQYF.

The CDR3 region is CASSVDREAYGYTF. The DNA for the CDR3 is TGTGCCAGCAGTGTCGACAGGGAAGCCTATGGCTACACCTTC. This sequence joins TRBV6-1 and TRBJ1-2, with 7 bases aligning to TRBD1. V gave up 4 bases and J gave up 4 bases; unmatched junction bases: 6. CDR3 size: 14 residues. Germline V gene data show CDR1 as MNHNS and CDR2 as SASEGT.

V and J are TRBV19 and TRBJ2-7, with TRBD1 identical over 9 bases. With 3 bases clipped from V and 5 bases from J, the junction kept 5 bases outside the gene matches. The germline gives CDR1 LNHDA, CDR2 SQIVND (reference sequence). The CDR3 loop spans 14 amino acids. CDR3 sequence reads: CASSMGQGTDEQYF. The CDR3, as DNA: TGTGCCAGTAGTATGGGACAGGGAACTGACGAGCAGTACTTC.

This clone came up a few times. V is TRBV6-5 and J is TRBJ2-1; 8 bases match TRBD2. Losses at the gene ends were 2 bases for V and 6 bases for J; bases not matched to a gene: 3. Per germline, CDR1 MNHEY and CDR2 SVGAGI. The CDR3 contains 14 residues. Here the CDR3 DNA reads TGTGCCAGCAGTTACGGGACTAGTCGCAATGAGCAGTTCTTC. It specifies CASSYGTSRNEQFF.

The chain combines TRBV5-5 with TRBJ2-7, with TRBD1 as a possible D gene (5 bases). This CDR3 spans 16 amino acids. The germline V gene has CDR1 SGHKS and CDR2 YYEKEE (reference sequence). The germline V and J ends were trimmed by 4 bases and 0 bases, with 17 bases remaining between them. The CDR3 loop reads CASSSRTGVYSYEQYF. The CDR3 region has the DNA TGTGCCAGCAGCAGCCGAACAGGCGTTTACTCCTACGAGCAGTACTTC.

Here the CDR3 reads CSVGQGLGPQHF. In DNA, the CDR3 is TGCAGCGTAGGACAGGGCCTCGGGCCCCAGCATTTT. V is TRBV29-1 and J is TRBJ1-5; 8 bases match TRBD1. Germline CDR1 and CDR2: SQVTM and ANQGSEA. The CDR3 consists of 12 residues. V trimming: 6 bases; J trimming: 9 bases; junction bases outside the gene matches: 7.

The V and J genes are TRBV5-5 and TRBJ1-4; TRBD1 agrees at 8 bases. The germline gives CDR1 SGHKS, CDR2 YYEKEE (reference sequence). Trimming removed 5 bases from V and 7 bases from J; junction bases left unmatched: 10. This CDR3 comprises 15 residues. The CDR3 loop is CASSLTGEWGEKLFF. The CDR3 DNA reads TGTGCCAGCAGTCTGACAGGGGAATGGGGTGAAAAACTGTTTTTT.

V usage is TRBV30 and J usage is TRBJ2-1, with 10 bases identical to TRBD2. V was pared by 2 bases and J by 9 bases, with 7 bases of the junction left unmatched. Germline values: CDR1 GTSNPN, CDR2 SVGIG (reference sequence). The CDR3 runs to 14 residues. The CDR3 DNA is TGTGCCTGGAGTCTAGCGGGGGCCCGCGTTGAGCAGTTCTTC. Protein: CAWSLAGARVEQFF.

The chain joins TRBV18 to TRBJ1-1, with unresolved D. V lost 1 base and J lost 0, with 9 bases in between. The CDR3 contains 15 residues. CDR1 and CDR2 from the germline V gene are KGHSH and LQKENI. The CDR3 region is CASSPLEGMNTEAFF. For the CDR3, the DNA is TGTGCCAGCTCACCACTTGAGGGTATGAACACTGAAGCTTTCTTT.

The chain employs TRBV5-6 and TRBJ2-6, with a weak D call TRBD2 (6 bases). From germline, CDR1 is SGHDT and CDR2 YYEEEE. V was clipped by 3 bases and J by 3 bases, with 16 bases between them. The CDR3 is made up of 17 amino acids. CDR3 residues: CASSYWSGGSGANVLTF. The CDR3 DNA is TGTGCCAGCAGCTACTGGAGTGGGGGGAGTGGGGCCAACGTCCTGACTTTC.

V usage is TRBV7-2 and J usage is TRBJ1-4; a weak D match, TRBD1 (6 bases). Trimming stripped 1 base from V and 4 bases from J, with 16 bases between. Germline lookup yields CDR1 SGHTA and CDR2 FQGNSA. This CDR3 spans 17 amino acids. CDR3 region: CASSLVGGLGGNEKLFF. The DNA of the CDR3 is TGTGCCAGCAGCTTAGTCGGGGGGCTGGGGGGTAATGAAAAACTGTTTTTT.

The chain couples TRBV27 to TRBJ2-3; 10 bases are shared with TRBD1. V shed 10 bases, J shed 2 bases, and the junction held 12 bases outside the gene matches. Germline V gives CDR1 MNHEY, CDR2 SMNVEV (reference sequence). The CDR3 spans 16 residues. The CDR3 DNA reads TGTGCCATCGTATACCGGGACAGGGGTTACACAGATACGCAGTATTTT. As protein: CAIVYRDRGYTDTQYF.

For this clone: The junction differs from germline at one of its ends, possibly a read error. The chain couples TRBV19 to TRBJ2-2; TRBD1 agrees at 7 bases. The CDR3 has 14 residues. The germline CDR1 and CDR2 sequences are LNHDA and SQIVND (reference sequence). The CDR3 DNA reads TGTGCCAGTAAACCGGGACAGAACACCAGGGAGCTGTTTTTT. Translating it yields CASKPGQNTRELFF.

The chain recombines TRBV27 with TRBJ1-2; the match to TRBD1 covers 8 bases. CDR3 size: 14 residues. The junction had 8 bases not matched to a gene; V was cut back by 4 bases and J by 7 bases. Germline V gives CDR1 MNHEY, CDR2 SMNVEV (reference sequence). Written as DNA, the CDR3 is TGTGCCAGCAGTTCACGGGACACAGGGGGTGGCTACACCTTC. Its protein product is CASSSRDTGGGYTF.

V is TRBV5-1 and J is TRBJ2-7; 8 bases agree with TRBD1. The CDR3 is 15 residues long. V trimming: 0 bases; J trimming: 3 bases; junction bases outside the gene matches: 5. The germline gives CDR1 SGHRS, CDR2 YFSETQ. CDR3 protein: CASSLGTGIHYEQYF. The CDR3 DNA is TGCGCCAGCAGCTTGGGGACAGGGATACACTACGAGCAGTACTTC.

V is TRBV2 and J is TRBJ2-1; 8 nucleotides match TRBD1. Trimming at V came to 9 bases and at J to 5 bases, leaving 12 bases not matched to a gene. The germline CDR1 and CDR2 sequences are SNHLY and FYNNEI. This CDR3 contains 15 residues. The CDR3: CARQSPGQGNNEQFF. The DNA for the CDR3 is TGTGCCAGACAATCGCCTGGACAGGGAAACAATGAGCAGTTCTTC.

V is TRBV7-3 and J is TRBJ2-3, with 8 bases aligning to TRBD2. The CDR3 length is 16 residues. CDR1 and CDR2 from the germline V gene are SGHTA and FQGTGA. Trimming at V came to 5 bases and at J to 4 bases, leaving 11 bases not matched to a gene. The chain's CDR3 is CASSPISGGDADTQYF. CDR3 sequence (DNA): TGTGCCAGCAGCCCCATAAGCGGGGGAGACGCAGATACGCAGTATTTT.

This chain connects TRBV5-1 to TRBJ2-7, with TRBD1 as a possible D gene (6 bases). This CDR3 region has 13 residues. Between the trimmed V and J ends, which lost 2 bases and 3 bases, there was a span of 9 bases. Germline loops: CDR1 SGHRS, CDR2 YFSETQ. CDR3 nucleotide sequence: TGCGCCAGCAGCTTACAGGGCGACTACGAGCAGTACGTC. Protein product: CASSLQGDYEQYV.

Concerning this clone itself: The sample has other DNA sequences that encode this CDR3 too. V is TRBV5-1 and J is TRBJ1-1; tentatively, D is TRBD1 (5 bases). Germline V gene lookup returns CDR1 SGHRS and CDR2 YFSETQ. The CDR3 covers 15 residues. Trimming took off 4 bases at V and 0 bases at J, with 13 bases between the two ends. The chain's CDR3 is CASSIGQGMNTEAFF. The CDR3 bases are TGCGCCAGCAGCATTGGTCAGGGCATGAACACTGAAGCTTTCTTT.